Listed below are T cell receptor beta chains from one sample, sequenced in a study of T cells in localized non-small cell lung cancer. Repertoires were generated with immunoSEQ multiplex PCR, while TCRdb's copy carries only in-frame clones and drops some. Among just under 20,000 clones listed, 65% to 90% were seen once. Sequences were derived from peripheral blood, sampled before any cancer treatment. These receptors were obtained from a man between 40 and 70 years old with stage I lung adenocarcinoma. The CDR3 runs from the conserved cysteine through the conserved F or W. Each record gives: V gene, D gene, clone size, J gene, CDR3 DNA, CDR3 protein. D genes are given only for firm matches. The listing skips clone size in some rows; elsewhere it reads once, few, many or a size class.

>TRBV5-1|.|.|TRBJ1-2
TGCGCCAGCAGCTTGGAGGTGCAGGGCGTGGGCTACACCTTC
CASSLEVQGVGYTF
>TRBV5-1|TRBD2|few|TRBJ2-1
TGCGCCAGCAGCGTACTAGCGGGGGCAGACAATGAGCAGTTCTTC
CASSVLAGADNEQFF
>TRBV10-2|TRBD2|.|TRBJ2-5
TGCGCCAGCAGCGCTAGCGGAGAGACCCAGTACTTC
CASSASGETQYF
>TRBV30|.|.|TRBJ1-1
TGTGCCTGGAATCGGTTGAACACTGAAGCTTTCTTT
CAWNRLNTEAFF
>TRBV11-2|.|.|TRBJ2-7
TGTGCCAGCAGCTTAGGATCCGGAGACTCCTACGAGCAGTACTTC
CASSLGSGDSYEQYF
>TRBV28|.|.|TRBJ2-7
TGTGCCAGCAGCACCCCCCCATGGGACCTGATCCCCTCGGCCCACGAGCAGTACTTC
CASSTPPWDLIPSAHEQYF
>TRBV7-2|.|.|TRBJ1-5
TGTGCCAGCAGCTTTGGCAGGGAAAACTATCAGCCCCAGCATTTT
CASSFGRENYQPQHF
>TRBV2|TRBD2|.|TRBJ2-7
TGTGCCAGCAGTGAAGAAGAGCGGGAGGCCCATCGGGAGCAGTACTTC
CASSEEEREAHREQYF
>TRBV5-1|.|.|TRBJ1-2
TGCGCCAGCAGCTTGGAGGGACGGAGCTATGGCTACACCTTC
CASSLEGRSYGYTF
>TRBV2|TRBD1|.|TRBJ2-7
TGTGCCAGCAGGAGACAGGGTAGCGACGAGCAGTACTTC
CASRRQGSDEQYF
>TRBV27|.|.|TRBJ1-2
TGTGCCAGCAGTTTATCCGGGAGCTATGGCTACACCTTC
CASSLSGSYGYTF
>TRBV28|.|few|TRBJ1-5
TGTGCCAGCAGTCTGAAACAGCCCCAGCATTTT
CASSLKQPQHF
>TRBV5-1|.|.|TRBJ2-1
TGCGCCAGCAGCTTGTATACTAGACTAGGCTACAATGAGCAGTTCTTC
CASSLYTRLGYNEQFF
>TRBV4-3|.|.|TRBJ1-4
TGCGCCAGCAGCCCGGGGGGCAGTGTCAATGAAAAACTGTTTTTT
CASSPGGSVNEKLFF
>TRBV7-2|TRBD2|.|TRBJ2-7
TGTGCCAGCAGCTTAGCGGCTAGCGGGAACTACGAGCAGTACTTC
CASSLAASGNYEQYF
>TRBV2|.|once|TRBJ1-1
TGTGCCATTCCTATGTCCTTCATGAACACTGAAGCTTTCTTT
CAIPMSFMNTEAFF
>TRBV6-6|.|.|TRBJ1-5
TGTGCCAGCACTAATGGACAAGGTGTGCAGCCCCAGCATTTT
CASTNGQGVQPQHF
>TRBV7-8|TRBD2|.|TRBJ2-3
TGTGCCAGCAGCTTAGAAGGGAGCGGGGGGGCGCAAGGCACAGATACGCAGTATTTT
CASSLEGSGGAQGTDTQYF
>TRBV7-6|TRBD2|.|TRBJ2-3
TGTGCCAGCAGCCGGGGGGGGGCAACAGATACGCAGTATTTT
CASSRGGATDTQYF
>TRBV18|.|.|TRBJ1-2
TGTGCCAGCTCGCCGACCCTAGAGGGTGGCTACACCTTC
CASSPTLEGGYTF
>TRBV30|TRBD2|.|TRBJ2-1
TGTGCCTGGAGGGGCGAGCGGGAGGGCTTCTACAATGAGCAGTTCTTC
CAWRGEREGFYNEQFF
>TRBV4-2|TRBD2|.|TRBJ2-3
TGTGCCAGCAGCCAAGACGAAATACTAGCGGGGGGGCCCTGGGCAAAGGGTACGCAGTATTTT
CASSQDEILAGGPWAKGTQYF
>TRBV30|.|.|TRBJ2-1
TGTGCCTGGAGTGTACTAGGGATAGGGGAGCAGTTCTTC
CAWSVLGIGEQFF
>TRBV28|TRBD2|.|TRBJ2-1
TGTGCCAGCAGCCTACTAGCGGGAGGGCTGGTTGAGCAGTTCTTC
CASSLLAGGLVEQFF
>TRBV28|TRBD1|.|TRBJ2-1
TGTGCCAGCAGTTACTGGACAGGGACTTCTAGCAATGAGCAGTTCTTC
CASSYWTGTSSNEQFF
>TRBV7-9|TRBD2|.|TRBJ2-1
TGTGCCAGCAGCCTAGACGGGACTAGGGGCTCCTACAATGAGCAGTTCTTC
CASSLDGTRGSYNEQFF
>TRBV28|TRBD2|.|TRBJ2-3
TGTGCCAGCAGTGAATCTAGCGGGAGCACAGATACGCAGTATTTT
CASSESSGSTDTQYF
>TRBV11-2|.|.|TRBJ2-7
TGTGCCAGCAGCCGCGAAGGGGGGCTGGACGAGCAGTACTTC
CASSREGGLDEQYF
>TRBV9|TRBD1|.|TRBJ1-2
TGTGCCAGCAGCGTCGACAGGGGGCTGGAGGGCTACACCTTC
CASSVDRGLEGYTF
>TRBV30|TRBD2|once|TRBJ2-7
TGTGCCTGGAGTGTAATGGGACTAGCGGGGTCCTACGAGCAGTACTTC
CAWSVMGLAGSYEQYF
>TRBV6-1|TRBD1|.|TRBJ2-2
TGTGCCAGCACCTCCGGGACAGGGTGGACCGGGGAGCTGTTTTTT
CASTSGTGWTGELFF
>TRBV18|.|.|TRBJ1-2
TGTGCCAGCTCACCACCGTCTGAAGGGGGGGGCTACACCTTC
CASSPPSEGGGYTF